This T cell receptor beta chain stems from a study of early T cells in non-severe SARS-CoV-2 infection. TCRdb used MiXCR to reprocess the 5' RACE reads, holding one entry per CDR3 protein. The sample has some 87,000 distinct CDR3 sequences; 9% to 14% are singletons. Trimming removed 5 bases from V and 6 bases from J, with 20 bases in between. CDR1 is DFQATT, CDR2 SNEGSKA, per germline (reference sequence). The CDR3 runs 15 residues. The chain recombines TRBV20-1 with TRBJ1-5; D uncertain. The receptor was derived from an adult who was a healthcare worker with PCR-confirmed SARS-CoV-2 infection or an uninfected control (not recorded which). Input material: whole blood. Written as DNA, the CDR3 is TGCAGTGCTTCTAAGGGAGTCGGGGTAGGTCAGCCCCAGCATTTT. Its protein is CSASKGVGVGQPQHF.